The clone carrying this T cell receptor beta chain was observed once. Its cognate antigen is unknown. The data were taken from a study of cytotoxic CD8 clonotypes in ibrutinib-treated CLL. Study-level background: Researchers reported under twelve relapsed/refractory and approximately 15 treatment-naive patients, 17 of them IGHV unmutated.

Data came from immunoSEQ multiplex PCR; TCRdb stores just in-frame clones and leaves some out. The sample holds 250,000 to 350,000 clones, more than 70% seen once. Overall study findings and caveats: Baseline levels of clonality went above those of age-matched healthy donors and moved with circulating CD8+ T-cell counts.

The TCR beta libraries used approximately 2 micrograms of genomic DNA that came from cryopreserved PBMCs. The CDR3 sequence is 12 residues long. Germline V CDR1 and CDR2: SGHTA, FQGTGA. V dropped 5 bases and J dropped 4 bases, with 7 bases sitting between them. Sequenced here: PBMCs, sampled at disease progression, from a patient treated with ibrutinib. The V gene is TRBV7-3, the J gene TRBJ2-3; the D gene is possibly TRBD1 (6 bases). This TCR came from a human donor with chronic lymphocytic leukemia. The CDR3 loop reads CASSEGADTQYF. DNA for the CDR3: TGTGCCAGCAGCGAGGGGGCAGATACGCAGTATTTT.